These 10 T cell receptor beta chains came from one sample sequenced in a study of blood T cell repertoires in COVID-19. The method was immunoSEQ multiplex PCR; TCRdb's version includes in-frame clones alone and lacks a portion of them. In the table there are about 100,000 clones, 88% of which are singletons. Material: peripheral blood. The receptors stem from a human donor in a cohort sampled during active COVID-19.

A few counts support this clone. V and J are TRBV28 and TRBJ2-7; D unclear. The V gene's germline CDR1 is MDHEN and CDR2 SYDVKM. Trimming pared 3 bases from V and 1 base from J, leaving 4 bases between. The CDR3 covers 12 residues. The CDR3 DNA reads as TGTGCCAGCAGTTTGACTTCCTACGAGCAGTACTTC. The encoded protein is CASSLTSYEQYF.

V usage is TRBV29-1 and J usage is TRBJ2-7; 7 bases are a match to TRBD2. V was pared by 7 bases and J by 0 bases, with 9 bases of the junction left unmatched. The CDR3 runs 14 residues. The germline V gene encodes CDR1 SQVTM and CDR2 ANQGSEA. The CDR3 reads CSARKAGISYEQYF. In DNA, the CDR3 is TGCAGCGCCCGAAAAGCGGGGATCTCCTACGAGCAGTACTTC.

The gene calls are TRBV19 and TRBJ2-3, with TRBD2 matching 13 bases. Germline assignment: CDR1 LNHDA and CDR2 SQIVND (reference sequence). The CDR3 is 12 amino acids. The V segment lost 6 bases and the J segment 13 bases; nucleotides outside the gene matches: 4. The CDR3 is CASRTSGGVKYF. DNA of the CDR3: TGTGCCAGTAGAACTAGCGGGGGGGTTAAGTATTTT. Combining the CDR3 with reference TRBV19 and TRBJ2-3 gives the whole variable domain DGGITQSPKYLFRKEGQNVTLSCEQNLNHDAMYWYRQDPGQGLRLIYYSQIVNDFQKGDIAEGYSVSREKKESFPLTVTSAQKNPTAFYLCASRTSGGVKYFGPGTRLTVL.

The rearrangement joins TRBV10-3 to TRBJ2-4; TRBD2 matches 14 bases. After removal of 2 bases from V and 3 bases from J, the junction contained 18 bases not matched to a gene. This CDR3 has 22 amino acids. Germline V gives CDR1 ENHRY, CDR2 SYGVKD. DNA of the CDR3: TGTGCCATCAGTGAGAGGGGGGGACTAGCGGGAGAATCGGGGTCCATCAAAAACATTCAGTACTTC. It translates to CAISERGGLAGESGSIKNIQYF.

For this clone: Additional DNA sequences in this sample encode the identical CDR3. V gene TRBV24-1 combines with J gene TRBJ2-2, with 7 bases fitting TRBD2. The CDR3 extends over 16 amino acids. The germline CDR1 and CDR2 sequences are KGHDR and SFDVKD. V trimming: 1 base; J trimming: 2 bases; junction bases outside the gene matches: 3. The CDR3 loop reads CATSDFLAANTGELFF. The CDR3 DNA sequence: TGTGCCACCAGTGATTTCCTAGCGGCAAACACCGGGGAGCTGTTTTTT.

The gene calls are TRBV6-2 or TRBV6-3 and TRBJ2-7; the D gene is possibly TRBD1 (6 bases). Germline V gene data show CDR1 as MNHEY and CDR2 as SVGEGT. Trimming took off 3 bases at V and 6 bases at J, with 9 bases between the two ends. The CDR3 is made up of 12 amino acids. CDR3: CASSYQGLEQYF. In DNA, the CDR3 is TGTGCCAGCAGTTATCAGGGGCTCGAGCAGTACTTC.

The chain links TRBV4-2 to TRBJ1-2; unclear D gene. The CDR3 loop spans 15 amino acids. Germline V lookup: CDR1 LGHNA, CDR2 YNFKEQ. Trimming left V 2 bases short and J 5 bases short, with 15 bases between. In DNA, the CDR3 is TGTGCCAGCAGCCAACAAACCGAGTTGAATTATGGCTACACCTTC. Amino acid sequence: CASSQQTELNYGYTF.

The J gene is TRBJ2-4, the V gene TRBV24-1, with 8 bases aligning to TRBD1. The CDR3 covers 15 residues. Germline CDR1 and CDR2: KGHDR and SFDVKD. V gave up 4 bases and J gave up 9 bases; unmatched junction bases: 10. The chain's CDR3 is CATSDPGTGNGIQYF. CDR3 in DNA: TGTGCCACCAGTGACCCCGGGACAGGTAACGGCATTCAGTACTTC.

The chain has TRBV7-6 and TRBJ1-6; D gene unclear. The ends were cut back, 1 base at V and 2 bases at J, with 9 bases in the middle. Germline V gives CDR1 SGHVS, CDR2 FNYEAQ. The CDR3 is 16 residues long. This CDR3 reads CASSLGAGTYNSPLHF. CDR3 sequence (DNA): TGTGCCAGCAGCTTAGGGGCAGGCACCTATAATTCACCCCTCCACTTT.

The V and J genes are TRBV11-2 and TRBJ1-1; D perhaps matches TRBD1 (5 bases). This CDR3 contains 14 residues. With 1 base removed from V and 3 bases from J, the gap between germline ends came to 9 bases. Germline V gives CDR1 SGHAT, CDR2 FQNNGV. The CDR3 sequence: CASSLGGRDTEAFF. The DNA for the CDR3 is TGTGCCAGCAGCTTAGGGGGCAGGGACACTGAAGCTTTCTTT.